This T cell receptor (beta chain) is from a study of OX40 agonist ivuxolimab in advanced cancers. At the level of the whole study: Ivuxolimab was an agonistic, fully human IgG2 monoclonal antibody directed against OX40 (CD134), a costimulatory receptor. Partial responses occurred in three dose-escalation patients, of whom one had hepatocellular carcinoma and two had cutaneous melanoma. The monotherapy dose-escalation portion (N ≈ 50 patients) of the phase I ivuxolimab trial is reported in the paper. The point of sequencing TCRbeta in the periphery was to test whether ivuxolimab changed TCR sequence diversity and drove clonal T-cell expansion. Of the approximately 50 patients in dose escalation, some 19 had hepatocellular carcinoma, roughly 15 had melanoma, 9 had renal cell carcinoma and 9 had head and neck cancer. A male proportion of 70% to 90% and a mean age of 60 years, ranging from roughly 23 to 80, were recorded for the dose-escalation cohort. Prior anti-PD-1, anti-PD-L1 or anti-CTLA-4 therapy was permitted, and checkpoint inhibitors had been received by about two fifths of dose-escalation patients. Intravenous ivuxolimab was administered to patients every 2 weeks at six dose levels: 0.01, 0.1, 0.3, 1.5, 3 and 10 mg/kg.

After removal of 4 bases from V and 2 bases from J, the junction retains 7 bases not matched to a gene. The germline V gene provides CDR1 LGHNA and CDR2 YSLEER. The CDR3 contains 15 residues, cysteine and phenylalanine counted. The kept DNA is CDR3 alone, 45 bases in frame from the first base. To note about this clone: Its recognized antigen is unknown. No base quality information exists; no much larger clone differs at one position.

General study outcomes and caveats: At doses from 0.1 to 3.0 mg/kg, clonal expansion was seen in both CD4+ and CD8+ blood T cells between baseline and week 6. Antigen specificity was not determined for the clonally expanded peripheral T cells. Low levels of normalized T-cell clonal expansion were also seen in some patients who did not respond. In the 0.1-3.0 mg/kg groups, partial responders had among the lowest normalized peripheral clonal expansion, particularly in CD8+ T cells. After ivuxolimab, expanded clones were on average more numerous among CD8+ T cells than among CD4+ T cells.

For sequencing of the TCRbeta CDR3 region, genomic DNA was extracted from the sorted cells. The immunoSEQ Assay was used for sequencing of TCRbeta CDR3 regions. TCRdb stores this immuneACCESS table with in-frame sequences only. Part of the clones is absent; in the studies checked, under half of the shortfall reflects unresolved V genes, and no reason is known for the rest. In this sample the table shows 55,000 to 60,000 clones, around four fifths of which occur a single time. The top ten hold approximately 2.8% of the sample. Patients with a history of autoimmune disease or receiving systemic immunosuppression were excluded from the trial. Peripheral blood for TCR sequencing was collected from all dose cohorts at baseline, on cycle 4 day 1, and on cycle 7 day 1. Samples were obtained from an open-label, multicenter, first-in-human phase I dose-escalation trial of ivuxolimab. Adults with locally advanced or metastatic melanoma, renal cell carcinoma, hepatocellular carcinoma or head and neck squamous cell carcinoma were enrolled in the trial. Before TCR sequencing, CD4+ T cells and CD8+ T cells from peripheral blood were sorted into separate populations.

The sequence joins TRBV4-3 to TRBJ1-2, with 7 junctional bases fitting TRBD1. The clonotype comes from an adult with an advanced solid tumor such as melanoma, head and neck, liver or kidney cancer. The starting material was CD4+ or CD8+ T cells sorted from blood, obtained in a trial of the OX40 agonist ivuxolimab. The CDR3 region: CASSLMTQGNYGYTF. The nucleotide sequence reads as follows: TGCGCCAGCAGCCTTATGACACAGGGGAACTATGGCTACACCTTC.